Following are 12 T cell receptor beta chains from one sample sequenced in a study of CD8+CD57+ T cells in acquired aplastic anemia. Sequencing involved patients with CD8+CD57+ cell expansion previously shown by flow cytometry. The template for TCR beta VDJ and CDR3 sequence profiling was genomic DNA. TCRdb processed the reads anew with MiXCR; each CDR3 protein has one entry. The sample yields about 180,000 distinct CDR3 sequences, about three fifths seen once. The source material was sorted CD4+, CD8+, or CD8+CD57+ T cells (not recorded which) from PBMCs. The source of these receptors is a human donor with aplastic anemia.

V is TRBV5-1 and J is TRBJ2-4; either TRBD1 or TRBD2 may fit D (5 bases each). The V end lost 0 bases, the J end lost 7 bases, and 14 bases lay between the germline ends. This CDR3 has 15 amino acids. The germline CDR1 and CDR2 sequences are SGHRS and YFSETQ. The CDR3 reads CASSLAGSTMNIQYF. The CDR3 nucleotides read TGCGCCAGCAGCTTGGCAGGGAGCACCATGAACATTCAGTACTTC.

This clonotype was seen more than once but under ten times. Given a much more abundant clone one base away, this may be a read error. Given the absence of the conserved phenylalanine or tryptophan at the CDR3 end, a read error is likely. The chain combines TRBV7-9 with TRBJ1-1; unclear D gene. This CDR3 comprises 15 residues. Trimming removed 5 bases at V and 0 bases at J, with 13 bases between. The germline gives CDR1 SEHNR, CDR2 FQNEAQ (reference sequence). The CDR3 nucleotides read TGTGCCAGCAGCCACCCCCGGCTGATGAACACTGAAGCTTTCTCT. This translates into CASSHPRLMNTEAFS.

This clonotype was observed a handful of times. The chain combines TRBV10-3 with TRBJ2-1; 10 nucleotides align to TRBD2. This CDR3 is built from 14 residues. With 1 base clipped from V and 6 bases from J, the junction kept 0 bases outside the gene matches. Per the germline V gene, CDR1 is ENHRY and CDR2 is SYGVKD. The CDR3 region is CAISELAGGNEQFF. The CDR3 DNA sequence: TGTGCCATCAGTGAGTTAGCGGGAGGCAATGAGCAGTTCTTC.

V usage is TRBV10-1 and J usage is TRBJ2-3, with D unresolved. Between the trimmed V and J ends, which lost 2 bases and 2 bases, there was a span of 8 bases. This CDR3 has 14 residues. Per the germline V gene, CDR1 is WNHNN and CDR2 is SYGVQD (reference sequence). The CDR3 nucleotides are TGCGCCAGCAGTGAGGAGTGGAACACAGATACGCAGTATTTT. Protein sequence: CASSEEWNTDTQYF.

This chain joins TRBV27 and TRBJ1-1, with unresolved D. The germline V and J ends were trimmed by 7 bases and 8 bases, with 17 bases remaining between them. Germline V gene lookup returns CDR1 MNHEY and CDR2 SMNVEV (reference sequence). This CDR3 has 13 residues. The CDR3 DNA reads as TGTGCCAGCACCGATGGGTACACAGAAGAAGCTTTCTTT. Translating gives CASTDGYTEEAFF.

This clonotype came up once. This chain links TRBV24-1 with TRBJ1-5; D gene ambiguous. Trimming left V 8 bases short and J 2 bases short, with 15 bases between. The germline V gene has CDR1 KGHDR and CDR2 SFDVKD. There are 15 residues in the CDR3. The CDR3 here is CATTQVECRNQPQHF. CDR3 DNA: TGTGCCACCACTCAAGTGGAGTGCCGCAATCAGCCCCAGCATTTT.

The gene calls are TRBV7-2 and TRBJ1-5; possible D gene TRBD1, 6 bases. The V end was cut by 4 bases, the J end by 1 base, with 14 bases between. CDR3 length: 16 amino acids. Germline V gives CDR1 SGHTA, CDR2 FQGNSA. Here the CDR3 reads CASSYTGYWSNQPQHF. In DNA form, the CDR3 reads TGTGCCAGCAGCTATACAGGGTATTGGAGCAATCAGCCCCAGCATTTT.

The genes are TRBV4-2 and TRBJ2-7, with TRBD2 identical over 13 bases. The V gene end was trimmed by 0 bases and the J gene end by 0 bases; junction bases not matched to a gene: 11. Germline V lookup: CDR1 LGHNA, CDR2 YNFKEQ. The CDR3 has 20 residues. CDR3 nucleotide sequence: TGTGCCAGCAGCCAAGAACAAACTAGCGGGGGGGCCTTCAGCTCCTACGAGCAGTACTTC. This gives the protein CASSQEQTSGGAFSSYEQYF.

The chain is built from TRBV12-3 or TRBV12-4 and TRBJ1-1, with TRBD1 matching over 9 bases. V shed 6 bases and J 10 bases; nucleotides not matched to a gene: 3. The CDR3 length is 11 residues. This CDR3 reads CASRSTGGAFF. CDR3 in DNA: TGTGCCAGCAGGTCGACAGGGGGAGCTTTCTTT.

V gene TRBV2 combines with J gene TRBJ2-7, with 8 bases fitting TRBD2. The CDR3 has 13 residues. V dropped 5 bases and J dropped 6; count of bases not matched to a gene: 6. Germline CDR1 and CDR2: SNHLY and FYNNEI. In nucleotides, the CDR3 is TGTGCCAGCAGTCACGCGGCGGGGGGCGAGCAGTACTTC. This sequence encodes CASSHAAGGEQYF.

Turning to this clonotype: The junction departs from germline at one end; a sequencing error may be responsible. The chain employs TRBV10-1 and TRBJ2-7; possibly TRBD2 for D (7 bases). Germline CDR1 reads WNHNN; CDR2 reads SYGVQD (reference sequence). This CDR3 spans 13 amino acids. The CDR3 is CASSEGGRYEQYF. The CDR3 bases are TGCGCTAGCAGTGAGGGGGGGCGTTACGAGCAGTACTTC.

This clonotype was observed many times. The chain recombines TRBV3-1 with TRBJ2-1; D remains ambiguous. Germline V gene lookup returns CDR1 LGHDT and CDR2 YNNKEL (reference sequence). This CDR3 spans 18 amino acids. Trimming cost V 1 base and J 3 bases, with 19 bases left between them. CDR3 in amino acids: CASSQVSSVAGLYNEQFF. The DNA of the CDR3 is TGTGCCAGCAGCCAAGTTTCTTCGGTGGCAGGCCTCTACAATGAGCAGTTCTTC.